This is a list of T cell receptor beta chains from one sample in a study of untreated major depressive disorder. Some clones are missing from TCRdb's copy, which holds only in-frame ones; the method was immunoSEQ multiplex PCR. In the table there are just under 20,000 clones, 70% to 90% of which are singletons. The specimen sequenced was CD4+ T cells from PBMCs. The receptors originated from a woman in her twenties or thirties in good health. Each CDR3 is given with its conserved first and last residue. A D gene is named only where the DNA matches it firmly. Not every row has a clone size; where given, it reads once, few, many or a size class.

J gene | D gene | V gene | clone size | CDR3 protein | CDR3 DNA
TRBJ2-1 | . | TRBV6-5 | . | CASSPLSSYNEQFF | TGTGCCAGCAGTCCCCTGAGCTCCTACAATGAGCAGTTCTTC
TRBJ2-1 | . | TRBV5-1 | . | CASVAYNEQFF | TGCGCCAGCGTGGCCTACAATGAGCAGTTCTTC
TRBJ2-3 | . | TRBV2 | . | CASSVELYAQYF | TGTGCCAGCAGTGTCGAGCTGTATGCGCAGTATTTT
TRBJ1-2 | . | TRBV7-2 | . | CASAPEWASYGYTF | TGTGCCAGCGCTCCAGAATGGGCCAGTTATGGCTACACCTTC
TRBJ2-2 | . | TRBV4-1 | . | CASSQEGYTGELFF | TGCGCCAGCAGCCAAGAAGGGTACACCGGGGAGCTGTTTTTT
TRBJ1-1 | . | TRBV7-8 | . | CASSPGLINTEAFF | TGTGCCAGCAGCCCAGGCCTCATAAACACTGAAGCTTTCTTT
TRBJ1-2 | . | TRBV7-3 | . | CASSHRDSNYGYTF | TGTGCCAGCAGCCACAGAGACAGCAACTATGGCTACACCTTC
TRBJ2-2 | TRBD1 | TRBV5-1 | . | CASSLDRGLAGELFF | TGCGCCAGCAGCTTGGACAGGGGGCTAGCCGGGGAGCTGTTTTTT
TRBJ2-7 | . | TRBV7-2 | . | CASSLKPGAGVNREQYF | TGTGCCAGCAGCCTGAAGCCGGGGGCAGGGGTTAACAGAGAGCAGTACTTC
TRBJ1-1 | TRBD1 | TRBV28 | . | CASSLTGRTTEAFF | TGTGCCAGCAGTTTGACAGGGAGAACCACTGAAGCTTTCTTT
TRBJ1-5 | TRBD1 | TRBV18 | . | CASSWGQDNQPQHF | TGTGCCAGCTCATGGGGACAGGATAATCAGCCCCAGCATTTT
TRBJ1-5 | . | TRBV25-1 | . | CASSESGQSQPQHF | TGTGCCAGCAGTGAATCTGGACAGTCTCAGCCCCAGCATTTT
TRBJ1-1 | . | TRBV6-5 | . | CASSYLQGNTEAFF | TGTGCCAGCAGTTACTTACAGGGGAACACTGAAGCTTTCTTT
TRBJ1-1 | . | TRBV6-6 | . | CASSKQGMNTEAFF | TGTGCCAGCAGTAAACAGGGCATGAACACTGAAGCTTTCTTT
TRBJ2-2 | TRBD2 | TRBV4-1 | . | CASSQDGLAGKTGELFF | TGCGCCAGCAGCCAAGACGGACTAGCGGGGAAAACCGGGGAGCTGTTTTTT
TRBJ2-3 | . | TRBV5-1 | . | CASSANTLSTDTQYF | TGCGCCAGCAGCGCCAACACCTTGAGCACAGATACGCAGTATTTT
TRBJ2-7 | . | TRBV7-2 | . | CASSPDAGAYEQYF | TGTGCCAGCAGCCCGGACGCCGGGGCCTACGAGCAGTACTTC
TRBJ1-2 | . | TRBV7-2 | . | CASSLGTDNYGYTF | TGTGCCAGCAGCTTAGGCACCGATAACTATGGCTACACCTTC
TRBJ1-5 | TRBD1 | TRBV27 | . | CASRPIGTGVSNQPQHF | TGTGCCAGCAGGCCCATCGGGACAGGGGTGAGCAATCAGCCCCAGCATTTT
TRBJ1-1 | . | TRBV6-1 | few | CASREGPTGGTNTEAFF | TGTGCCAGCAGGGAAGGGCCTACCGGGGGCACGAACACTGAAGCTTTCTTT
TRBJ1-1 | . | TRBV15 | once | CATSRDPPGAWNTEAFF | TGTGCCACCAGCAGAGATCCTCCGGGGGCCTGGAACACTGAAGCTTTCTTT
TRBJ1-2 | . | TRBV5-6 | . | CASSLVDGNYGYTF | TGTGCCAGCAGCTTGGTCGACGGGAACTATGGCTACACCTTC
TRBJ1-3 | . | TRBV10-3 | . | CATREGHSGNTIYF | TGTGCCACCCGAGAGGGCCACTCTGGAAACACCATATATTTT
TRBJ2-7 | TRBD2 | TRBV6-6 | . | CASSYSIAGGYEQYF | TGTGCCAGCAGTTACTCGATAGCGGGAGGGTATGAGCAGTACTTC
TRBJ2-3 | TRBD2 | TRBV7-9 | . | CASSLPPGTIQYTQYF | TGTGCCAGCAGCTTGCCCCCCGGGACTATCCAATATACGCAGTATTTT
TRBJ2-7 | . | TRBV5-1 | once | CASSLSEKQYF | TGCGCCAGCAGCTTGTCCGAGAAGCAGTACTTC
TRBJ1-6 | . | TRBV6-4 | . | CASSPADSGNSPLHF | TGTGCCAGCAGTCCTGCGGACAGCGGAAATTCACCCCTCCACTTT
TRBJ2-1 | . | TRBV11-2 | . | CASSFAGGSNEQFF | TGTGCCAGCAGCTTCGCAGGAGGGTCAAATGAGCAGTTCTTC
TRBJ1-1 | . | TRBV7-2 | . | CASSLEGAVNTEAFF | TGTGCCAGCAGCTTAGAGGGCGCGGTGAACACTGAAGCTTTCTTT
TRBJ2-7 | TRBD2 | TRBV2 | . | CASSEVTSGASKQYF | TGTGCCAGCAGTGAGGTCACTAGCGGGGCTAGCAAGCAGTACTTC
TRBJ1-4 | . | TRBV30 | . | CAWSPGSRNNEKLFF | TGTGCCTGGAGTCCAGGGTCCAGGAATAATGAAAAACTGTTTTTT
TRBJ1-4 | . | TRBV6-5 | few | CASSSMALGKLFF | TGTGCCAGCAGCTCCATGGCCCTAGGAAAACTGTTTTTT
TRBJ2-3 | . | TRBV4-1 | . | CASSQDGADTQYF | TGCGCCAGCAGCCAAGATGGGGCAGATACGCAGTATTTT
TRBJ1-2 | . | TRBV27 | . | CASSFRATEGHGYTF | TGTGCCAGCAGTTTTCGGGCGACAGAAGGGCATGGCTACACCTTC
TRBJ2-7 | . | TRBV4-1 | . | CASSQGDRTYEQYF | TGCGCCAGCAGCCAAGGTGACAGAACCTACGAGCAGTACTTC
TRBJ2-2 | . | TRBV9 | . | CASSREGGTIGELFF | TGTGCCAGCAGCCGGGAAGGGGGAACAATCGGGGAGCTGTTTTTT
TRBJ2-2 | TRBD1 | TRBV27 | few | CASSLSAGGTGELFF | TGTGCCAGCAGTTTATCGGCAGGGGGAACCGGGGAGCTGTTTTTT
TRBJ1-1 | TRBD1 | TRBV19 | . | CASSEQGELTEAFF | TGTGCCAGTAGCGAACAGGGGGAATTGACTGAAGCTTTCTTT
TRBJ2-7 | . | TRBV7-8 | once | CASSLVGAYEQYF | TGTGCCAGCAGCTTAGTAGGGGCCTACGAGCAGTACTTC
TRBJ1-5 | . | TRBV28 | . | CASSLWAGRGHNQPQHF | TGTGCCAGCAGTTTATGGGCCGGGCGAGGCCACAATCAGCCCCAGCATTTT
TRBJ2-7 | . | TRBV5-6 | . | CASSREYEQYF | TGTGCCAGCAGCCGGGAGTACGAGCAGTACTTC
TRBJ2-7 | TRBD1 | TRBV9 | . | CASSASGTGGYEQYF | TGTGCCAGCAGCGCCTCCGGGACAGGGGGCTACGAGCAGTACTTC
TRBJ2-3 | . | TRBV7-2 | . | CASSLARHTDTQYF | TGTGCCAGCAGCTTAGCTAGGCACACAGATACGCAGTATTTT
TRBJ2-5 | . | TRBV5-1 | . | CASSLANGYQETQYF | TGCGCCAGCAGCTTGGCCAACGGCTACCAAGAGACCCAGTACTTC
TRBJ2-1 | . | TRBV19 | . | CASSVASASEGEQFF | TGTGCCAGTAGTGTCGCGTCTGCGAGTGAGGGTGAGCAGTTCTTC
TRBJ1-5 | TRBD1 | TRBV29-1 | . | CSVKTGVDQPQHF | TGCAGCGTTAAGACAGGGGTCGATCAGCCCCAGCATTTT
TRBJ2-2 | . | TRBV2 | . | CASTLRSGGTGELFF | TGTGCCAGCACCTTACGGAGTGGGGGCACCGGGGAGCTGTTTTTT
TRBJ2-2 | TRBD2 | TRBV4-1 | . | CASSQGPPTSGYTGELFF | TGCGCCAGCAGCCAAGGCCCCCCGACTAGCGGATACACCGGGGAGCTGTTTTTT
TRBJ1-6 | . | TRBV6-5 | . | CASSSKGNNSPLHF | TGTGCCAGCAGTTCCAAGGGGAATAATTCACCCCTCCACTTT
TRBJ2-5 | TRBD1 | TRBV5-1 | . | CASQTGQGGETQYF | TGCGCCAGTCAAACAGGACAGGGCGGGGAGACCCAGTACTTC
TRBJ1-2 | . | TRBV30 | . | CAWSGNRYGYTF | TGTGCCTGGAGCGGGAACCGCTATGGCTACACCTTC
TRBJ2-7 | . | TRBV4-2 | . | CASSQDNREGYEQYF | TGTGCCAGCAGCCAAGATAACAGGGAAGGGTACGAGCAGTACTTC